This passage covers 23 T cell receptor beta chains from one sample sequenced in a study of blood T cell repertoires in COVID-19. Profiling relied on immunoSEQ multiplex PCR, and the TCRdb table lists in-frame clones only, not all of them. The data hold around 28,000 clones, with 85% to 90% observed a single time. Sequencing input: peripheral blood. These receptors all stem from a human donor in a cohort sampled during active COVID-19.

The chain recombines TRBV5-5 with TRBJ2-2, with D unresolved. The germline V gene encodes CDR1 SGHKS and CDR2 YYEKEE (reference sequence). Trimming stripped 6 bases from V and 1 base from J, with 7 bases between. This CDR3 is built from 13 residues. The DNA for the CDR3 is TGTGCCAGCATCATAGTGAACACCGGGGAGCTGTTTTTT. Its protein is CASIIVNTGELFF.

V gene TRBV6-5 combines with J gene TRBJ1-1; weak D call: TRBD1 (6 bases). CDR1 and CDR2 (germline): MNHEY, SVGAGI. This CDR3 has 16 residues. The ends were cut back, 2 bases at V and 3 bases at J, with 16 bases in the middle. This chain's CDR3 is CASSYGGGGTYTEAFF. For the CDR3, the DNA is TGTGCCAGCAGTTACGGGGGAGGGGGGACTTACACTGAAGCTTTCTTT.

This clone was seen a handful of times. V usage is TRBV7-2 and J usage is TRBJ1-5, with D maybe TRBD1 (6 bases). Trimming cost V 1 base and J 7 bases, with 11 bases left between them. The CDR3 consists of 14 residues. Germline lookup yields CDR1 SGHTA and CDR2 FQGNSA. This chain's CDR3 is CASSLVQGNQPQHF. The CDR3 bases are TGTGCCAGCAGCTTAGTACAGGGTAACCAGCCCCAGCATTTT.

V and J are TRBV24-1 and TRBJ2-1; 14 bases match TRBD2. Germline V CDR1 and CDR2: KGHDR, SFDVKD. The CDR3 extends over 16 amino acids. Trimming cost V 2 bases and J 10 bases; bases outside gene matches: 6. CDR3 in amino acids: CATSDSGTSGGREQFF. The CDR3 nucleotides read TGTGCCACCAGTGATTCCGGGACTAGCGGGGGAAGAGAGCAGTTCTTC.

The V and J genes are TRBV30 and TRBJ2-1; 9 bases map to TRBD1. The CDR3 runs 11 residues. The germline CDR1 and CDR2 sequences are GTSNPN and SVGIG (reference sequence). V was clipped by 5 bases and J by 15 bases; unmatched bases: 8. The CDR3 is CAWETGGNRFF. The CDR3, as DNA: TGTGCCTGGGAGACAGGGGGGAACCGGTTCTTC.

The chain is built from TRBV27 and TRBJ1-2, with a weak D call TRBD1 (6 bases). Germline values: CDR1 MNHEY, CDR2 SMNVEV (reference sequence). The V end lost 3 bases, the J end lost 4 bases, and 15 bases lay between the germline ends. This CDR3 is 15 amino acids long. CDR3 amino acids: CASSFQTGETYGYTF. In nucleotides, the CDR3 is TGTGCCAGCAGTTTCCAGACAGGAGAAACCTATGGCTACACCTTC.

V usage is TRBV9 and J usage is TRBJ2-1; D is possibly TRBD1 (6 bases). The CDR3 extends over 15 amino acids. Germline V lookup: CDR1 SGDLS, CDR2 YYNGEE. The V end was cut by 0 bases, the J end by 8 bases, with 15 bases between. CDR3 protein: CASSVAGAPSDEQFF. CDR3 DNA sequence: TGTGCCAGCAGCGTAGCAGGGGCCCCGAGCGATGAGCAGTTCTTC.

The rearrangement uses TRBV30 and TRBJ1-1, with D unclear. Germline-derived CDR1 and CDR2 are GTSNPN and SVGIG (reference sequence). The CDR3 runs 12 residues. With 1 base removed from V and 1 base from J, the gap between germline ends came to 4 bases. The CDR3 loop reads CAWSGPNTEAFF. CDR3 DNA sequence: TGTGCCTGGAGTGGGCCGAACACTGAAGCTTTCTTT.

The chain joins TRBV24-1 to TRBJ2-3; a weak D match, TRBD2 (5 bases). The germline gives CDR1 KGHDR, CDR2 SFDVKD. This CDR3 contains 11 residues. Trimming removed 11 bases at V and 2 bases at J, with 7 bases between. The CDR3 here is CAIGVTDTQYF. In nucleotides, the CDR3 is TGTGCCATCGGGGTCACAGATACGCAGTATTTT.

CDR3 amino acids: CASTGTEETQYF. The CDR3 DNA is TGTGCCAGCACCGGGACAGAAGAGACCCAGTACTTC. V and J are TRBV7-8 and TRBJ2-5; TRBD1 matches 7 bases. The germline gives CDR1 SGHVS, CDR2 FQNEAQ. The V segment lost 7 bases and the J segment 3 bases; nucleotides outside the gene matches: 2. This CDR3 has 12 amino acids.

The V call is TRBV19, the J call TRBJ1-6; TRBD1 agrees at 7 bases. The CDR3 is 20 amino acids. CDR1 LNHDA and CDR2 SQIVND come from the germline V gene (reference sequence). The J segment lost 3 bases and the V segment lost 5 bases, leaving 19 bases of the junction unmatched. The chain's CDR3 is CASSHSCQGVLDLYNSPLHF. In DNA, the CDR3 is TGTGCCAGTAGTCACTCATGCCAGGGGGTTCTAGATCTCTATAATTCACCCCTCCACTTT.

V usage is TRBV6-6 and J usage is TRBJ2-1; D is perhaps TRBD2 (5 bases). The V gene's germline CDR1 is MNHNY and CDR2 SVGAGI (reference sequence). V lost 7 bases and J 7 bases, leaving 14 bases between the germline ends. The CDR3 extends over 13 amino acids. The CDR3 nucleotides are TGTGCCAGCATCAACGGGGTCTTTAATGAGCAGTTCTTC. Amino acids: CASINGVFNEQFF.

The chain is built from TRBV5-1 and TRBJ1-4; 7 nucleotides line up with TRBD1. The J segment lost 5 bases and the V segment lost 4 bases, leaving 2 bases of the junction unmatched. Per the germline V gene, CDR1 is SGHRS and CDR2 is YFSETQ. CDR3 length: 13 residues. The CDR3 reads CASSPGQNEKLFF. For the CDR3, the DNA is TGCGCCAGCAGCCCGGGACAGAATGAAAAACTGTTTTTT. Using reference TRBV5-1 and TRBJ1-4 for the parts outside the CDR3, the full variable domain is KAGVTQTPRYLIKTRGQQVTLSCSPISGHRSVSWYQQTPGQGLQFLFEYFSETQRNKGNFPGRFSGRQFSNSRSEMNVSTLELGDSALYLCASSPGQNEKLFFGSGTQLSVL.

V is TRBV12-3 or TRBV12-4 and J is TRBJ2-1; D possibly corresponds to TRBD1 (6 bases). The length of the CDR3 is 13 residues. V lost 7 bases and J 9 bases, leaving 16 bases between the germline ends. The CDR3 DNA reads TGTGCCAGCACTCGGCAGGGGCCGGGTGAGCAGTTCTTC. As protein: CASTRQGPGEQFF.

This clone is categorized as medium-sized. The CDR3 loop reads CASTPGFGSGGAVRNEQFF. For the CDR3, the DNA is TGTGCCAGCACCCCCGGGTTTGGTAGCGGGGGGGCGGTACGGAATGAGCAGTTCTTC. The rearrangement joins TRBV27 to TRBJ2-1; 11 bases map to TRBD2. This CDR3 region has 19 residues. Germline loops: CDR1 MNHEY, CDR2 SMNVEV (reference sequence). With V trimmed by 7 bases and J by 7 bases, 21 bases remained unmatched.

The chain joins TRBV7-2 to TRBJ2-5; 11 positions agree with TRBD2. The CDR3 is made up of 19 amino acids. After removal of 3 bases from V and 7 bases from J, the junction contained 19 bases not matched to a gene. In germline, CDR1 is SGHTA, CDR2 FQGNSA. DNA of the CDR3: TGTGCCAGCAGCTTCTCCCCTCCCGGGGCTAGCGGGGGGCGGGGGACCCAGTACTTC. Its protein product is CASSFSPPGASGGRGTQYF. The full variable domain, in which reference TRBV7-2 and TRBJ2-5 provide the parts outside the CDR3, is GAGVSQSPSNKVTEKGKDVELRCDPISGHTALYWYRQSLGQGLEFLIYFQGNSAPDKSGLPSDRFSAERTGGSVSTLTIQRTQQEDSAVYLCASSFSPPGASGGRGTQYFGPGTRLLVL.

The V gene is TRBV3-1 (or the pseudogene TRBV3-2), the J gene TRBJ2-2, with 9 bases fitting TRBD2. The germline V gene has CDR1 LGHDT and CDR2 YNNKEL (reference sequence). Germline trimming cut 1 base from V and 6 bases from J; bases unmatched to any gene: 3. This CDR3 has 15 residues. The CDR3 loop reads CASSQGPSGAGELFF. DNA of the CDR3: TGTGCCAGCAGCCAAGGCCCTAGCGGGGCCGGGGAGCTGTTTTTT.

The chain uses TRBV11-1 and TRBJ2-2; 7 bases are shared with TRBD1. This CDR3 region has 14 residues. V dropped 5 bases and J dropped 5; count of bases not matched to a gene: 5. The germline V gene encodes CDR1 SGHAT and CDR2 FQDESV (reference sequence). The CDR3 protein is CASSQRQGTGELFF. CDR3 nucleotide sequence: TGTGCCAGCAGCCAAAGACAGGGAACCGGGGAGCTGTTTTTT.

The chain carries TRBV6-5 and TRBJ2-7; D is undetermined. CDR1 and CDR2 (germline): MNHEY, SVGAGI. V dropped 0 bases and J dropped 5 bases, with 14 bases sitting between them. This CDR3 region has 15 residues. The CDR3 is CASSYSSRSINEQYF. The DNA for the CDR3 is TGTGCCAGCAGTTACTCGTCGAGGTCTATCAACGAGCAGTACTTC.

The chain is built from TRBV11-2 and TRBJ2-6; TRBD2 aligns across 7 bases. V lost 10 bases, J lost 5 bases, and 14 bases stayed unmatched. Germline values: CDR1 SGHAT, CDR2 FQNNGV. The length of the CDR3 is 16 residues. CDR3: CATKAGTSGWANVLTF. CDR3 in DNA: TGTGCCACCAAAGCGGGGACCAGCGGGTGGGCCAACGTCCTGACTTTC.

The chain employs TRBV19 and TRBJ1-1, with 7 bases identical to TRBD1. V was clipped by 5 bases and J by 0 bases; unmatched bases: 3. Germline CDR1 and CDR2: LNHDA and SQIVND (reference sequence). The CDR3 covers 14 residues. The CDR3 spells CASSQDRVNTEAFF. Written as DNA, the CDR3 is TGTGCCAGTAGTCAAGACAGGGTGAACACTGAAGCTTTCTTT. The variable domain in full, with the rest retrieved from reference TRBV19 and TRBJ1-1, is DGGITQSPKYLFRKEGQNVTLSCEQNLNHDAMYWYRQDPGQGLRLIYYSQIVNDFQKGDIAEGYSVSREKKESFPLTVTSAQKNPTAFYLCASSQDRVNTEAFFGQGTRLTVV.

The genes are TRBV19 and TRBJ1-4, with 9 bases lining up with TRBD1. The CDR3 length is 13 residues. J gave up 7 bases and V 7 bases, and 4 bases lay outside the gene matches. Germline CDR1 LNHDA, CDR2 SQIVND (reference sequence). This CDR3 reads CASKLTGGEKLFF. The CDR3 DNA reads TGTGCCAGTAAATTGACAGGGGGTGAAAAACTGTTTTTT.

This chain joins TRBV5-6 and TRBJ1-1, with D unclear. This CDR3 has 13 amino acids. The germline V gene has CDR1 SGHDT and CDR2 YYEEEE. Trimming took off 0 bases at V and 4 bases at J, with 7 bases between the two ends. CDR3 sequence reads: CASSLAAGTEAFF. In DNA form, the CDR3 reads TGTGCCAGCAGCTTGGCGGCAGGCACTGAAGCTTTCTTT.